These T cell receptor beta chains were read from a single sample in a study of CD8+ T cells in alopecia areata. The table came from immunoSEQ multiplex PCR; TCRdb's copy has only in-frame clones and leaves some out. The sample includes 170,000 or so clones, around 58% seen only once; the top ten take around 13%. This sample comprised CD8+ T cells sorted from blood, obtained at week 24, from a patient treated with tofacitinib. Receptors were obtained from a human donor with alopecia areata. Both conserved end residues are part of each CDR3. The order of the fields is V gene, clone size, D gene, J gene, CDR3 DNA, CDR3 protein. D genes are given only for firm matches. A row's size may be missing; if present it is once, few, many or a size class.

TRBV9	few	TRBD1	TRBJ2-7	TGTGCCAGCAGCGTCGGGACAGGGTATCGGGAGCAGTACTTC	CASSVGTGYREQYF
TRBV30	NA	TRBD2	TRBJ2-4	TGTGCCTGGGGGGGACTAGCGACCAAAAACATTCAGTACTTC	CAWGGLATKNIQYF
TRBV4-1	NA	TRBD1	TRBJ1-2	TGCGCCAGCAGCCAGACGACAGGGGATTCCTATGGCTACACCTTC	CASSQTTGDSYGYTF
TRBV27	NA	NA	TRBJ2-2	TGTGCCAGCAGTTTATCCGTGACAGGTTCGAACACCGGGGAGCTGTTTTTT	CASSLSVTGSNTGELFF
TRBV29-1	few	NA	TRBJ2-2	TGCAGCGCCTGGGGGAGAGAGCTGTTTTTT	CSAWGRELFF
TRBV2	NA	NA	TRBJ1-5	TGTGCCAGCAGTGATGGGGCAGTAAGCAATCAGCCCCAGCATTTT	CASSDGAVSNQPQHF
TRBV7-2	medium-sized	NA	TRBJ2-1	TGTGCCAGCAGCTTCGACCACCCAGCGGACGAGCAGTTCTTC	CASSFDHPADEQFF
TRBV7-6	NA	NA	TRBJ1-2	TGTGCCAGCAGCCCTTTTGGCAGGCATAAGGATGGCTACACCTTC	CASSPFGRHKDGYTF
TRBV18	NA	NA	TRBJ2-7	TGTGCCAGCTCACTAAGGGCCCTTACCTACGAGCAGTACTTC	CASSLRALTYEQYF
TRBV7-9	NA	NA	TRBJ1-2	TGTGCCAGCAGCTTAGGGGTCGTCCAGGGCTACACCTTC	CASSLGVVQGYTF
TRBV27	NA	NA	TRBJ2-7	TGTGCCAGCAGTTTTGGGCAGGGGATATCCGAGCAGTACTTC	CASSFGQGISEQYF
TRBV29-1	many	NA	TRBJ2-7	TGCAGCGTCCTAACAGGGACAAGCTCCTACGAGCAGTACTTC	CSVLTGTSSYEQYF
TRBV4-1	NA	NA	TRBJ1-6	TGCGCCAGCAGCCACATTCGCACAGGAGCTCTTTTCTCACCCCTCCACTTT	CASSHIRTGALFSPLHF
TRBV30	NA	TRBD1	TRBJ2-7	TGTGCCTGGAGTGTACTGATGACAGGGGGACGCTACGAGCAGTACTTC	CAWSVLMTGGRYEQYF
TRBV7-8	NA	NA	TRBJ2-1	TGTGCCAGCGAAAATTGGGGCAGCGCCTACAATGAGCAGTTCTTC	CASENWGSAYNEQFF
TRBV6-1	NA	NA	TRBJ2-3	TGTGCCAGCAGTGAACGATCAGACTTAGATACGCAGTATTTT	CASSERSDLDTQYF
TRBV7-9	few	NA	TRBJ2-5	TGTGCCAGCAGCCGAGGGGGAGAAGAGACCCAGTACTTC	CASSRGGEETQYF
TRBV29-1	NA	NA	TRBJ2-2	TGCAGCGTTGAAGAGGGATACACCGGGGAGCTGTTTTTT	CSVEEGYTGELFF
TRBV25-1	NA	NA	TRBJ2-5	TGTGCCAGCAGTGAATTTGGGAACCAAGAGACCCAGTACTTC	CASSEFGNQETQYF
TRBV5-6	once	TRBD1	TRBJ2-4	TGTGCCAGCAGCCTCGGGACAGGGGGCCTTCAGTACTTC	CASSLGTGGLQYF
TRBV14	NA	NA	TRBJ2-5	TGTGCCAGCAGAAGACATGAGGGGACCCAGTACTTC	CASRRHEGTQYF
TRBV9	NA	TRBD2	TRBJ2-2	TGTGCCAGCAGCGTGAGCGGGGGGTATGCCGGGGAGCTGTTTTTT	CASSVSGGYAGELFF
TRBV6-5	NA	TRBD1	TRBJ1-5	TGTGCCAGCAGTCCGACAGGGGGAGGCAATCAGCCCCAGCATTTT	CASSPTGGGNQPQHF
TRBV6-5	NA	TRBD1	TRBJ2-5	TGTGCCTCCTCTCCCCAAGGGACAGTACAAGAGACCCAGTACTTC	CASSPQGTVQETQYF
TRBV11-3	NA	NA	TRBJ2-1	TGTGCCAGCAGCCCGAGGGGGGGGATGGATGAGCAGTTCTTC	CASSPRGGMDEQFF
TRBV13	NA	NA	TRBJ2-2	TGTGCCAGCAGCTCCCGAAACACCGGGGAGCTGTTTTTT	CASSSRNTGELFF
TRBV29-1	few	NA	TRBJ2-2	TGCAGCGTTGTGAGCAGGGAGACCGGGGAGCTGTTTTTT	CSVVSRETGELFF
TRBV5-6	NA	NA	TRBJ2-7	TGTGCCAGCAGAAACTCCTACGAGCAGTACTTC	CASRNSYEQYF
TRBV2	NA	NA	TRBJ2-1	TGTGCCAGCAGTTTCTATGACAACTCCTACAATGAGCAGTTCTTC	CASSFYDNSYNEQFF
TRBV10-3	once	NA	TRBJ1-2	TGTGCCATCCGAGCGGACCGGGCCCACACCTTC	CAIRADRAHTF
TRBV5-6	once	TRBD1	TRBJ2-7	TGTGCCAGCAGTCCCACAGGGGGCACTGAGCAGTACTTC	CASSPTGGTEQYF
TRBV27	few	NA	TRBJ1-6	TGTGCCAGCAGTTTAGTGCTGGGGTTGCGGAATTCACCCCTCCACTTT	CASSLVLGLRNSPLHF
TRBV7-2	NA	TRBD2	TRBJ2-3	TGTGCCAGCACCCGGGGGGGGAGCAGCACAGATACGCAGTATTTT	CASTRGGSSTDTQYF
TRBV9	few	NA	TRBJ2-3	TGTGCCAGCAGCCCCGGAGGGCTCCGCTCAGATACGCAGTATTTT	CASSPGGLRSDTQYF
TRBV30	NA	TRBD1	TRBJ2-5	TGTGCCTGGAGTGCCGGGGACAGGGAAGAGACCCAGTACTTC	CAWSAGDREETQYF
TRBV6-1	NA	NA	TRBJ1-5	TGTGCCAGCAGTGAAATGGGGGTCCAGCCCCAGCATTTT	CASSEMGVQPQHF
TRBV5-6	NA	NA	TRBJ1-2	TGTGCCAGCAGCTTTGGCAGGGACTATGGCTACACCTTC	CASSFGRDYGYTF
TRBV6-5	NA	TRBD1	TRBJ2-5	TGTGCCAGCAGACGGGACAGGGGTTTGCGAGAGACCCAGTACTTC	CASRRDRGLRETQYF
TRBV13	NA	TRBD2	TRBJ2-5	TGTGCCAGCAGCTTTCCTAGCGGGGGGGACCAAGAGACCCAGTACTTC	CASSFPSGGDQETQYF